This T cell receptor (beta chain) is drawn from a study of blood T cell repertoires in COVID-19. Study context: Sites in the United States, Italy and Spain provided acute and convalescent COVID-19 samples. T cells, B-cell-depleted T cells, or PBMCs provided the cDNA or gDNA that served as material.

Trimming at V came to 4 bases and at J to 2 bases, leaving 6 bases not matched to a gene. Germline loops: CDR1 MGHRA, CDR2 YSYEKL. The CDR3 covers 15 residues. As handled by the study authors: Scientists estimated how many nucleated cells there were by amplifying reference gene primers. Assay: immunoSEQ multiplex PCR; the TCRdb copy retains only in-frame clones and omits some. That table furnishes V, J and clone size, whereas the DNA furnished D and trimming. The sample records about 150,000 clones, about four fifths being singletons. The sequencing input was peripheral blood. The receptor was derived from a man between 60 and 75 years old with acute or convalescent COVID-19. The gene calls are TRBV4-1 and TRBJ2-7; 9 bases fit TRBD1. For the CDR3, the DNA is TGCGCCAGCAGCCCGACGGACAGGGGCCCCTACGAGCAGTACTTC. Amino acids: CASSPTDRGPYEQYF.